The text below deals with one T cell receptor (beta chain). The specificity of this receptor is unknown. No clone much larger than this one lies a single base away; base qualities are absent. The sample originates from a study of cytomegalovirus exposure and HLA in healthy donors (dated 2017 in TCRdb). As for the study more broadly: According to a later analysis, the approximately 130 validation repertoires were produced on the same platform as the roughly 600 repertoires of the first cohort. The aim of the study was to test whether cataloging public T cell receptors could identify signatures of past pathogen exposure. Besides the first cohort of around 700 subjects, a separate validation cohort made up of 90 to 150 different subjects was used. To predict cytomegalovirus infection status, the study combined high-throughput TCR immunosequencing, statistical association of individual TCRs with disease status, and machine learning.

Library preparation used the immunoSEQ multiplex PCR assay. Per the original workflow: A statistical classification framework was built for diagnosing cytomegalovirus status from the catalog of TCR beta chain sequences. TCRdb took this table from immuneACCESS and kept in-frame rearrangements with V and J called. Such tables lack part of the clones; where checked against another copy, unresolved V genes explain under half of the gap, and the rest is unexplained. From that table come the V and J calls and clone size; the DNA was used to work out D and trimming. Here the sample has fewer than 150,000 clones; about nine tenths occur a single time. Around 4.5% of the sample comes from the top ten. Donors formed part of the validation cohort, which comprised over a hundred subjects and was distinct from the first cohort of several hundred subjects. Here is what the overall study found, with its caveats: All 130 or so repertoires were used to score co-occurrence in the validation cohort in a later analysis, because that analysis had no HLA typing for the cohort. In both the original and validation cohorts, the classifier was reported to diagnose cytomegalovirus status with high specificity and sensitivity. In vitro tests confirmed that a few of the cytomegalovirus-associated TCR beta chains recognize cytomegalovirus antigens. A total of some 180 TCR beta chains were listed by the study as associated with cytomegalovirus. Subsequent analysis determined that TCRs grouped into clusters in the first cohort also showed a tendency toward co-occurrence across the roughly 120 validation repertoires, and approximately 94% of cluster scores exceeded 0. Most TCR sequences were seen in very few donors, while some public TCRs were found in many individuals. It was suggested by the authors that the approach could potentially be generalized to other disease states and immunological phenotypes.

V sheds 5 bases and J sheds 0 bases, leaving 14 bases between their ends. The CDR3, from cysteine to phenylalanine, totals 16 residues. Only the CDR3 part of the read is kept: 48 bases, read in frame from the first base. CDR1 is given as SGHVS and CDR2 as FQNEAQ, both from the germline V gene. Sequenced material: PBMCs. The rearranged chain carries TRBV7-8 and TRBJ1-3; possibly the D gene is TRBD1, per 6 matching bases. The receptor's source is a man aged 18 to 35 in good health and CMV-seropositive. The sequenced DNA: TGTGCCAGCAGCCCTAGACAGGTCCCCTCTGGAAACACCATATATTTT. Its protein product is CASSPRQVPSGNTIYF. Joined to the reference TRBV7-8 and TRBJ1-3 proteins, this CDR3 gives the full variable domain: GAGVSQSPRYKVAKRGQDVALRCDPISGHVSLFWYQQALGQGPEFLTYFQNEAQLDKSGLPSDRFFAERPEGSVSTLKIQRTQQEDSAVYLCASSPRQVPSGNTIYFGEGSWLTVV.